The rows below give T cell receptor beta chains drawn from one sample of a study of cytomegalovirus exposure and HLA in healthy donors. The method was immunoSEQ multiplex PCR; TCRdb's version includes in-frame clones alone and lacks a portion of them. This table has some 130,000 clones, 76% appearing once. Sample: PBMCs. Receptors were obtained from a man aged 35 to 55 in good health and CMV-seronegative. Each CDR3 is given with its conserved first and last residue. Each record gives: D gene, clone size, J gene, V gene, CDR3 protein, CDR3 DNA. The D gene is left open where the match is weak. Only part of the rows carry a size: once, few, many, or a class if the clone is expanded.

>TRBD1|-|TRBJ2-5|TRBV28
CATVKMTGSGETQYF
TGTGCCACCGTGAAAATGACAGGGTCAGGAGAGACCCAGTACTTC
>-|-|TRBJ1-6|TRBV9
CASSVLPGQNSPLHF
TGTGCCAGCAGCGTACTACCCGGTCAAAATTCACCCCTCCACTTT
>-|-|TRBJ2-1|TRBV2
CANGSYNEQFF
TGTGCCAACGGGTCTTACAATGAGCAGTTCTTC
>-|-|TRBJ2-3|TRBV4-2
CASSQQASLPDTQYF
TGTGCCAGCAGCCAACAGGCTAGCCTCCCAGATACGCAGTATTTT
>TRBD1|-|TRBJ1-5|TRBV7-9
CASSSTGGGNQPQHF
TGTGCCAGCAGCTCCACAGGGGGTGGCAATCAGCCCCAGCATTTT
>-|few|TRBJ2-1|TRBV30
CAWSLDQTVNEQFF
TGTGCCTGGAGTTTGGATCAGACAGTCAATGAGCAGTTCTTC
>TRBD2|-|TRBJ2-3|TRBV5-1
CASSPKGLAEGTDTQYF
TGCGCCAGCAGCCCAAAGGGACTAGCGGAGGGCACAGATACGCAGTATTTT
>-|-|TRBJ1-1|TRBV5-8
CASTLLRGKAEAFF
TGTGCCAGCACCCTCCTGCGGGGGAAGGCTGAAGCTTTCTTT
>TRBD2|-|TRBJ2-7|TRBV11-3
CASSPGLAGGTEQYF
TGTGCCAGCAGCCCCGGACTAGCGGGTGGGACCGAGCAGTACTTC
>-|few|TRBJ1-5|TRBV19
CASIMGREAHQPQHF
TGTGCCAGTATCATGGGGAGAGAGGCTCATCAGCCCCAGCATTTT
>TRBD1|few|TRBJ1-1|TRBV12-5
CASGGDRASEAFF
TGTGCTAGTGGTGGGGACAGGGCTAGTGAAGCTTTCTTT
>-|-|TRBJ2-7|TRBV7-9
CASSLGQGLHEQYF
TGTGCCAGCAGCTTAGGTCAGGGGCTCCACGAGCAGTACTTC
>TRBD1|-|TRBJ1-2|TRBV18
CASSPPNRGNYGYTF
TGTGCCAGCTCACCACCGAACAGGGGGAACTATGGCTACACCTTC
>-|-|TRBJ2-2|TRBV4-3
CASNQTGGELFF
TGCGCCAGCAACCAAACGGGCGGGGAGCTGTTTTTT
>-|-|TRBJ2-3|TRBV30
CAWSDGPQYF
TGTGCCTGGAGTGATGGGCCGCAGTATTTT
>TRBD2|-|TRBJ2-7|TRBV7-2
CASSLGLANTQKQYF
TGTGCCAGCAGCCTGGGACTAGCGAATACGCAGAAGCAGTACTTC
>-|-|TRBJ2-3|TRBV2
CASSELAHTQYF
TGTGCCAGCAGTGAATTAGCGCATACGCAGTATTTT
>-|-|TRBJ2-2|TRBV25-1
CASSETTGITGELFF
TGTGCCAGCAGTGAAACTACGGGAATAACCGGGGAGCTGTTTTTT
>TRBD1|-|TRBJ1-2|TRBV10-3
CAISQTGLDNYGYTF
TGTGCCATCAGCCAGACAGGGCTAGATAACTATGGCTACACCTTC
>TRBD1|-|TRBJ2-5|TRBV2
CASSEAILAGTGGAETQYF
TGTGCCAGCAGTGAAGCAATCCTAGCCGGGACAGGGGGGGCAGAGACCCAGTACTTC
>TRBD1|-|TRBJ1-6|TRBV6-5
CASSWDRGDSPLHF
TGTGCCAGCAGTTGGGACAGGGGGGATTCACCCCTCCACTTT
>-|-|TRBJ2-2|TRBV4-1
CASSQDWQGDTGELFF
TGCGCCAGCAGCCAAGATTGGCAGGGCGACACCGGGGAGCTGTTTTTT
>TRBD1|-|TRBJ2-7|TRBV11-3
CASRATGAQYEQYF
TGTGCCAGCAGGGCTACAGGGGCCCAGTACGAGCAGTACTTC
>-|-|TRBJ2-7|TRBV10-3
CAISESGARSYEQYF
TGTGCCATCAGTGAGTCGGGGGCGCGTTCCTACGAGCAGTACTTC
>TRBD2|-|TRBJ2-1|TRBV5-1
CASFLSGSSYNEQFF
TGCGCCAGCTTCCTTAGCGGGAGCTCCTACAATGAGCAGTTCTTC
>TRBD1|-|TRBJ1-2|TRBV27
CASGNDRGASGYTF
TGTGCCAGCGGGAACGACAGGGGTGCTTCTGGCTACACCTTC